What follows are 5 T cell receptor beta chains derived from one specimen sequenced in a study of T cells in Graves' hyperthyroidism and ophthalmopathy. Amplification of TCR beta CDR3 regions used RNA as the template. With the HTBI primer set, the TCR CDR3 went through a first round of RT-PCR. MiXCR, applied by TCRdb to the multiplex PCR reads, yields one record per CDR3 protein. The sample holds about 840,000 distinct CDR3 sequences, approximately 40% seen once. Source material: blood. The source of these receptors is a man aged 18 to 29 with Graves' hyperthyroidism.

This clonotype was seen a handful of times. The chain uses TRBV9 and TRBJ2-7; 10 positions match TRBD1. The CDR3 is 14 residues long. Losses at the gene ends were 0 bases for V and 6 bases for J; bases not matched to a gene: 3. Germline CDR1 is SGDLS and CDR2 is YYNGEE. CDR3 sequence (DNA): TGTGCCAGCAGCGTAGAGGGACAGGGGTTCGAGCAGTACTTC. This codes for CASSVEGQGFEQYF.

This clonotype was found a few times. One end of the junction fails to match germline, which may point to a read error. The chain joins TRBV5-1 to TRBJ2-7; TRBD2 might be the D (6 bases). CDR1 SGHRS and CDR2 YFSETQ come from the germline V gene. This CDR3 contains 15 residues. CDR3 sequence reads: CASSAGQGLSYEQYF. Here the CDR3 DNA reads TGTGCCAGCAGCGCCGGCCAAGGACTATCCTACGAGCAGTACTTC.

The chain has TRBV10-3 and TRBJ2-2, with a weak D call TRBD1 (6 bases). V was cut by 2 bases and J by 6 bases, with 10 bases left in between. Germline V gene lookup returns CDR1 ENHRY and CDR2 SYGVKD. The CDR3 extends over 14 amino acids. CDR3 nucleotide sequence: TGTGCCATCAGTGAGCCACAGGGATCCGGGGAGCTGTTTTTT. Translated, it gives CAISEPQGSGELFF.

This chain connects TRBV10-3 to TRBJ2-7, with D tentatively TRBD1 (5 bases). The CDR3 totals 15 residues. V was clipped by 2 bases and J by 3 bases, with 14 bases between them. Per the germline V gene, CDR1 is ENHRY and CDR2 is SYGVKD. The CDR3 region has the DNA TGTGCCATCAGTGAGGGCGGACATGGTCGCTACGAGCAGTACTTC. Protein sequence: CAISEGGHGRYEQYF.

The V and J genes are TRBV11-2 and TRBJ1-5; D might be TRBD1 (6 bases). The V gene lost 5 bases and the J gene lost 5 bases, with 16 bases spanning the gap. Looked up from germline, CDR1 is SGHAT and CDR2 is FQNNGV. The CDR3 covers 15 residues. CDR3 in DNA: TGTGCCAGCAGCCCAGATGGGGGCGTAGATCAGCCCCAGCATTTT. As protein: CASSPDGGVDQPQHF.